Listed below are T cell receptor beta chains from one sample, sequenced in a study of T cell responses to AZD1222 COVID-19 vaccine. Here immunoSEQ multiplex PCR was the method, and the copy in TCRdb shows in-frame clones only, minus some. This repertoire shows about 110,000 clones, about 85% found once; its top ten account for roughly 1.5%. This sample comprised peripheral blood, obtained on day 0 of AZD1222 vaccination. The receptors derive from an adult in good health. Both conserved end residues are part of each CDR3. The D gene is left open where the match is weak. Some rows have no size entry. The others give once, few or many, or a class for an expanded clone.

CDR3 protein: CAWTPGVNYNEQFF; CDR3 DNA: TGTGCCTGGACCCCAGGGGTGAACTACAATGAGCAGTTCTTC; D gene: .; clone size: few; J gene: TRBJ2-1; V gene: TRBV30
CDR3 protein: CASRDPTGTKETQYF; CDR3 DNA: TGTGCCAGCAGGGACCCGACAGGGACGAAAGAGACCCAGTACTTC; D gene: TRBD1; clone size: .; J gene: TRBJ2-5; V gene: TRBV2
CDR3 protein: CASRPRLAGGLSDTQYF; CDR3 DNA: TGTGCCAGCAGACCAAGACTAGCGGGGGGGCTTTCAGATACGCAGTATTTT; D gene: TRBD2; clone size: .; J gene: TRBJ2-3; V gene: TRBV27
CDR3 protein: CASSLNVGNTIYF; CDR3 DNA: TGTGCCAGCAGCTTAAATGTAGGAAACACCATATATTTT; D gene: .; clone size: .; J gene: TRBJ1-3; V gene: TRBV5-4
CDR3 protein: CASSLRGNQPQHF; CDR3 DNA: TGTGCCAGCAGCTTAAGGGGCAATCAGCCCCAGCATTTT; D gene: .; clone size: .; J gene: TRBJ1-5; V gene: TRBV11-3
CDR3 protein: CASSYLAGAYNEQFF; CDR3 DNA: TGTGCCAGCAGCTACCTAGCGGGGGCCTACAATGAGCAGTTCTTC; D gene: TRBD2; clone size: .; J gene: TRBJ2-1; V gene: TRBV7-6
CDR3 protein: CASSLVSDEQYF; CDR3 DNA: TGTGCCAGCAGCTTAGTCTCGGACGAGCAGTACTTC; D gene: .; clone size: .; J gene: TRBJ2-7; V gene: TRBV7-9
CDR3 protein: CASRLSGYTF; CDR3 DNA: TGTGCCTCCCGTCTGAGTGGCTACACCTTC; D gene: .; clone size: .; J gene: TRBJ1-2; V gene: TRBV30
CDR3 protein: CASSLRGNSPLHF; CDR3 DNA: TGTGCCAGCAGCCTTAGGGGGAATTCACCCCTCCACTTT; D gene: .; clone size: few; J gene: TRBJ1-6; V gene: TRBV3-1/TRBV3-2
CDR3 protein: CASSSRTGSDTQYF; CDR3 DNA: TGCGCCAGCAGCTCCCGGACAGGGTCAGATACGCAGTATTTT; D gene: TRBD1; clone size: .; J gene: TRBJ2-3; V gene: TRBV5-1
CDR3 protein: CASSPPLKIYNEQFF; CDR3 DNA: TGTGCCAGCAGTCCACCCTTGAAGATTTACAATGAGCAGTTCTTC; D gene: .; clone size: .; J gene: TRBJ2-1; V gene: TRBV6-6
CDR3 protein: CASSYPDRGFGSQPQHF; CDR3 DNA: TGTGCCAGCAGTTACCCCGACAGGGGGTTCGGGAGTCAGCCCCAGCATTTT; D gene: TRBD1; clone size: once; J gene: TRBJ1-5; V gene: TRBV6-2/TRBV6-3
CDR3 protein: CASRDRGSNEKLFF; CDR3 DNA: TGTGCCAGCAGGGACAGGGGGTCTAATGAAAAACTGTTTTTT; D gene: TRBD1; clone size: .; J gene: TRBJ1-4; V gene: TRBV27
CDR3 protein: CASSPKGVGNTEAFF; CDR3 DNA: TGTGCCAGCAGCCCAAAGGGGGTCGGTAACACTGAAGCTTTCTTT; D gene: .; clone size: .; J gene: TRBJ1-1; V gene: TRBV7-2
CDR3 protein: CSVVPTTRIMNTEAFF; CDR3 DNA: TGCAGCGTTGTGCCCACAACCCGGATCATGAACACTGAAGCTTTCTTT; D gene: .; clone size: .; J gene: TRBJ1-1; V gene: TRBV29-1
CDR3 protein: CASSYVYSTDTQYF; CDR3 DNA: TGTGCCAGCAGTTACGTGTACAGCACAGATACGCAGTATTTT; D gene: .; clone size: .; J gene: TRBJ2-3; V gene: TRBV6-5
CDR3 protein: CATSGHQWAGNTIYF; CDR3 DNA: TGTGCCACCAGTGGGCACCAATGGGCCGGAAACACCATATATTTT; D gene: .; clone size: once; J gene: TRBJ1-3; V gene: TRBV24-1
CDR3 protein: CASSLAVGRVGSEQYF; CDR3 DNA: TGCGCCAGCAGCTTGGCCGTGGGAAGGGTTGGGAGCGAGCAGTACTTC; D gene: .; clone size: .; J gene: TRBJ2-7; V gene: TRBV5-1
CDR3 protein: CAISGGGLSGNTIYF; CDR3 DNA: TGTGCCATCAGTGGAGGAGGGCTCTCTGGAAACACCATATATTTT; D gene: .; clone size: once; J gene: TRBJ1-3; V gene: TRBV10-3
CDR3 protein: CASSTDRFRPAFF; CDR3 DNA: TGTGCCAGCAGTACGGACAGGTTCCGGCCTGCTTTCTTT; D gene: TRBD1; clone size: .; J gene: TRBJ1-1; V gene: TRBV6-5
CDR3 protein: CASSLGAAAYSNQPQHF; CDR3 DNA: TGTGCCAGCAGCTTAGGGGCAGCTGCTTATAGCAATCAGCCCCAGCATTTT; D gene: .; clone size: .; J gene: TRBJ1-5; V gene: TRBV7-8
CDR3 protein: CASSLEGRDNQPQHF; CDR3 DNA: TGTGCCAGCAGTTTGGAGGGGAGGGACAATCAGCCCCAGCATTTT; D gene: .; clone size: .; J gene: TRBJ1-5; V gene: TRBV6-5
CDR3 protein: CASSPNFEVNYGYTF; CDR3 DNA: TGCGCCAGCAGCCCAAACTTTGAGGTTAACTATGGCTACACCTTC; D gene: .; clone size: .; J gene: TRBJ1-2; V gene: TRBV5-1
CDR3 protein: CATFGASGNTIYF; CDR3 DNA: TGTGCCACCTTCGGGGCCTCTGGAAACACCATATATTTT; D gene: .; clone size: .; J gene: TRBJ1-3; V gene: TRBV18
CDR3 protein: CASSQEEGPLNQPQHF; CDR3 DNA: TGCGCCAGCAGCCAAGAGGAGGGGCCACTCAATCAGCCCCAGCATTTT; D gene: .; clone size: .; J gene: TRBJ1-5; V gene: TRBV4-1
CDR3 protein: CASTPDRVPYGYTF; CDR3 DNA: TGTGCCAGCACCCCAGACAGGGTCCCCTATGGCTACACCTTC; D gene: TRBD1; clone size: .; J gene: TRBJ1-2; V gene: TRBV28
CDR3 protein: CASSRDGSSYEQYF; CDR3 DNA: TGTGCCAGTAGTAGAGACGGGAGCTCCTACGAGCAGTACTTC; D gene: .; clone size: .; J gene: TRBJ2-7; V gene: TRBV19
CDR3 protein: CASMQGATDTQYF; CDR3 DNA: TGTGCCAGCATGCAGGGGGCTACAGATACGCAGTATTTT; D gene: TRBD1; clone size: once; J gene: TRBJ2-3; V gene: TRBV28
CDR3 protein: CASSINRAAGEQYF; CDR3 DNA: TGTGCCAGTAGTATCAACAGGGCCGCGGGGGAGCAGTACTTC; D gene: .; clone size: .; J gene: TRBJ2-7; V gene: TRBV19
CDR3 protein: CASSKYRVSGNTIYF; CDR3 DNA: TGTGCCAGTAGTAAATACAGGGTCTCTGGAAACACCATATATTTT; D gene: .; clone size: once; J gene: TRBJ1-3; V gene: TRBV19
CDR3 protein: CASKRDRGSNQPQHF; CDR3 DNA: TGTGCCAGCAAAAGGGACAGGGGAAGCAATCAGCCCCAGCATTTT; D gene: TRBD1; clone size: .; J gene: TRBJ1-5; V gene: TRBV27
CDR3 protein: CASSLDPGQGADIQYF; CDR3 DNA: TGCGCCAGCAGCTTGGACCCGGGACAGGGCGCGGACATTCAGTACTTC; D gene: TRBD1; clone size: .; J gene: TRBJ2-4; V gene: TRBV5-1
CDR3 protein: CASSFMRGDSPLHF; CDR3 DNA: TGTGCCAGCAGCTTTATGCGGGGAGATTCACCCCTCCACTTT; D gene: .; clone size: .; J gene: TRBJ1-6; V gene: TRBV5-6
CDR3 protein: CASSNGRGLEAFF; CDR3 DNA: TGTGCCAGTAGCAACGGAAGGGGGCTTGAAGCTTTCTTT; D gene: TRBD1; clone size: .; J gene: TRBJ1-1; V gene: TRBV19
CDR3 protein: CASRPRDRRPLAEAFF; CDR3 DNA: TGTGCCAGCAGACCCCGGGACAGGAGGCCTTTGGCTGAAGCTTTCTTT; D gene: TRBD1; clone size: .; J gene: TRBJ1-1; V gene: TRBV5-4
CDR3 protein: CASSQDHRRLGGYTF; CDR3 DNA: TGTGCCAGCAGCCAAGATCACAGACGTCTAGGTGGCTACACCTTC; D gene: .; clone size: .; J gene: TRBJ1-2; V gene: TRBV3-1/TRBV3-2
CDR3 protein: CASSWTGGSYNEQFF; CDR3 DNA: TGTGCCAGCAGCTGGACAGGGGGCTCCTACAATGAGCAGTTCTTC; D gene: TRBD1; clone size: few; J gene: TRBJ2-1; V gene: TRBV5-5
CDR3 protein: CASSLLEGNEKLFF; CDR3 DNA: TGTGCCAGCAGCTTGCTTGAAGGAAATGAAAAACTGTTTTTT; D gene: .; clone size: .; J gene: TRBJ1-4; V gene: TRBV7-9
CDR3 protein: CASSRTRLGEQYF; CDR3 DNA: TGTGCCAGCAGCCGGACTAGATTGGGCGAGCAGTACTTC; D gene: TRBD2; clone size: .; J gene: TRBJ2-7; V gene: TRBV3-1/TRBV3-2
CDR3 protein: CASSEGWELFF; CDR3 DNA: TGTGCCAGCAGTGAAGGGTGGGAGCTGTTTTTT; D gene: .; clone size: .; J gene: TRBJ2-2; V gene: TRBV6-1